The entry below describes one T cell receptor beta chain. The sample originates from a study of PD-L1 blockade in urothelial cancer. V was pared by 0 bases and J by 3 bases, with 3 bases between. This CDR3 contains 13 residues. Germline CDR1 and CDR2: SGHTA and FQGNSA. This table comes from immunoSEQ multiplex PCR, and its TCRdb copy is limited to in-frame clones, with some not included. The sample holds about 43,000 clones, around 90% seen once. This TCR derives from a woman aged 60 to 75 with urothelial cancer. The sample here was PBMCs, taken around atezolizumab (anti-PD-L1) treatment. This rearrangement joins TRBV7-2 to TRBJ2-1; D is undetermined. CDR3 region: CASSLAVYNEQFF. The CDR3, as DNA: TGTGCCAGCAGCTTAGCCGTCTACAATGAGCAGTTCTTC. Full variable domain (rest looked up from reference TRBV7-2 and TRBJ2-1): GAGVSQSPSNKVTEKGKDVELRCDPISGHTALYWYRQSLGQGLEFLIYFQGNSAPDKSGLPSDRFSAERTGGSVSTLTIQRTQQEDSAVYLCASSLAVYNEQFFGPGTRLTVL.